This paragraph reports one T cell receptor (beta chain). Its target is not known. This sample is drawn from a study of tissue T cells after allogeneic stem cell transplantation. Study conclusions and caveats: Motif-based clustering found tissue-specific repertoire signatures shared across patients, though few clones were shared. This small cohort was clinically heterogeneous, and sampling depth was a limitation. Tissue-detected TCR repertoire was only partly captured by blood and spleen T cells. Anatomically similar tissues had similar TCR repertoires within each patient.

Germline V CDR1 and CDR2: LNHNV, YYDKDF (reference sequence). CDR3 length: 17 residues. The germline V and J ends were trimmed by 0 bases and 3 bases, with 16 bases remaining between them. The data were produced by immunoSEQ multiplex PCR, yet TCRdb's version contains in-frame clones alone and is incomplete. The profile shows about 24,000 clones, around 70% of them singletons. Specimen: tissue from the ileum, collected at autopsy. The receptor was isolated from a female donor aged 60 or older with lung cancer. The rearrangement joins TRBV15 to TRBJ2-3; D is undetermined. The CDR3, as DNA: TGTGCCACCAGCAGAGATCGACCCAGAAGGCTGACAGATACGCAGTATTTT. It specifies CATSRDRPRRLTDTQYF. The full variable domain, completed using reference TRBV15 and TRBJ2-3, is DAMVIQNPRYQVTQFGKPVTLSCSQTLNHNVMYWYQQKSSQAPKLLFHYYDKDFNNEADTPDNFQSRRPNTSFCFLDIRSPGLGDTAMYLCATSRDRPRRLTDTQYFGPGTRLTVL.